This TCR beta chain derives from a study of cytomegalovirus exposure and HLA in healthy donors. Study-level information: Earlier, some 170 million T cells were analyzed, and fewer than 120 million unique TCR beta sequences were found among them.

The ends lost 5 bases at V and 0 bases at J; junction bases unmatched: 6. Germline V gene data show CDR1 as MDHEN and CDR2 as SYDVKM. The CDR3 is 15 residues long. Both 60 Vbeta primers and 13 Jbeta primers went into the PCR. Assay used: immunoSEQ multiplex PCR; TCRdb lists only in-frame clones, some missing. There are some 160,000 clones in the sample; more than 65% occur only once, and 0.5% lies in the top ten. This clone showed up just a few times. This TCR derives from a woman aged 45 to 65 in good health and CMV-seronegative. V gene TRBV28 combines with J gene TRBJ1-2, with TRBD1 identical over 7 bases. The sample was PBMCs. Here the CDR3 reads CASSLTGKANYGYTF. The CDR3 nucleotides read TGTGCCAGCAGTCTGACAGGGAAAGCTAACTATGGCTACACCTTC.